These 32 T cell receptor beta chains originate from one sample sequenced in a study of neurological immune-mediated disorders. TCRdb redid the calling of the 5' RACE reads with MiXCR, one entry per CDR3 protein. The table lists fewer than 85,000 distinct CDR3 sequences, roughly 4.5% of them singletons. Time point in this sample: longitudinal time-point 3. Sequenced: PBMCs. Receptor source: a woman aged 60-75 years with multiple sclerosis.

This clonotype was recorded many times. V usage is TRBV10-3 and J usage is TRBJ2-4, with D perhaps being TRBD1 or TRBD2 (6 bases each). CDR1 and CDR2 (germline): ENHRY, SYGVKD. V lost 4 bases to trimming and J lost 3 bases, with 13 bases between them. The CDR3 consists of 15 residues. CDR3 sequence: CAISVGGQSKNIQYF. The CDR3 DNA reads as TGTGCCATCAGTGTGGGGGGACAAAGCAAAAACATTCAGTACTTC.

This clonotype has at least ten counts. The chain has TRBV7-6 and TRBJ2-1, with D possibly TRBD2 on 7 matching bases. Germline V lookup: CDR1 SGHVS, CDR2 FNYEAQ. The V gene lost 3 bases and the J gene lost 4 bases, with 22 bases spanning the gap. The CDR3 is 18 amino acids. The CDR3 loop reads CASSLNVKGRGSYNEQFF. The CDR3 DNA is TGTGCCAGCAGCTTGAATGTTAAAGGGAGGGGGTCTTACAATGAGCAGTTCTTC. The full variable domain, in which reference TRBV7-6 and TRBJ2-1 provide the parts outside the CDR3, is GAGVSQSPRYKVTKRGQDVALRCDPISGHVSLYWYRQALGQGPEFLTYFNYEAQQDKSGLPNDRFSAERPEGSISTLTIQRTEQRDSAMYRCASSLNVKGRGSYNEQFFGPGTRLTVL.

This clonotype has ten or more counts. This chain joins TRBV4-2 and TRBJ2-7; 7 nucleotides align to TRBD2. CDR1 LGHNA and CDR2 YNFKEQ come from the germline V gene. V lost 0 bases to trimming and J lost 4 bases; unmatched junction nucleotides: 3. This CDR3 comprises 14 residues. The CDR3 reads CASSQDHGGYEQYF. CDR3 nucleotide sequence: TGTGCCAGCAGCCAAGATCACGGGGGGTACGAGCAGTACTTC.

This clonotype has ten or more counts. The chain uses TRBV20-1 and TRBJ2-4; no definite D call. Trimming left V 5 bases short and J 6 bases short, with 17 bases between. The CDR3 is 14 amino acids. Germline-derived CDR1 and CDR2 are DFQATT and SNEGSKA (reference sequence). The CDR3 loop reads CSAEKGRWANIQYF. CDR3 DNA: TGCAGTGCTGAGAAGGGTCGGTGGGCAAACATTCAGTACTTC.

For this clonotype: The junction and the germline gene differ at one end; a read error may be behind it. V gene TRBV4-1 combines with J gene TRBJ2-5; a weak D match, TRBD2 (5 bases). This CDR3 has 14 amino acids. Germline values: CDR1 MGHRA, CDR2 YSYEKL. The CDR3, as DNA: TGCGCCAGTAGCCGTATCGTAGTCGGGGAGCCCCAGTACTTC. Translated: CASSRIVVGEPQYF.

The sample holds many counts of this clonotype. The chain combines TRBV30 with TRBJ2-1; 9 bases agree with TRBD1. CDR1 is GTSNPN and CDR2 is SVGIG in the germline V gene (reference sequence). The CDR3 extends over 17 amino acids. V was pared by 7 bases and J by 6 bases, with 19 bases of the junction left unmatched. The CDR3 here is CASVDLQGAILINEQFF. The CDR3 nucleotides read TGTGCCTCCGTTGATTTACAGGGGGCGATCCTAATCAATGAGCAGTTCTTC.

This clonotype has at least ten counts. CDR3 coding DNA: TGCGCCAGCAGCTCGAACGCCGGGACATCCTACGAGCAGTACTTC. It codes for CASSSNAGTSYEQYF. This chain links TRBV5-1 with TRBJ2-7; TRBD1 might be the D (6 bases). CDR3 size: 15 residues. CDR1 and CDR2 (germline): SGHRS, YFSETQ. The V end was cut by 3 bases, the J end by 1 base, with 14 bases between.

In its sample, this clonotype was seen many times. This chain joins TRBV27 and TRBJ1-1; 7 bases are shared with TRBD1. There are 16 residues in the CDR3. Trimming cost V 2 bases and J 2 bases; bases outside gene matches: 8. CDR1 and CDR2 from the germline V gene are MNHEY and SMNVEV (reference sequence). The CDR3 DNA reads as TGTGCCAGCAGTTTAGCCCGGGGACAGATAAACACTGAAGCTTTCTTT. As protein: CASSLARGQINTEAFF.

At least ten counts were recorded for this clonotype. The rearrangement uses TRBV27 and TRBJ2-7; either TRBD1 or TRBD2 may fit D (5 bases each). Germline-derived CDR1 and CDR2 are MNHEY and SMNVEV (reference sequence). This CDR3 has 16 amino acids. V dropped 7 bases and J dropped 2 bases, with 21 bases sitting between them. CDR3 sequence reads: CASKQGTAGSPYEQYF. The CDR3 coding sequence is TGTGCCAGCAAACAAGGGACGGCAGGGTCCCCCTACGAGCAGTACTTC.

This clonotype has at least ten counts. The V gene is TRBV6-5, the J gene TRBJ2-2; the match to TRBD1 covers 10 bases. The V and J ends lost 6 bases and 7 bases, in that order; junction bases with no gene match: 5. CDR3 length: 14 amino acids. Germline V gives CDR1 MNHEY, CDR2 SVGAGI. The chain's CDR3 is CASRGTGVNGELFF. In DNA, the CDR3 is TGTGCCAGCAGGGGGACAGGGGTAAACGGGGAGCTGTTTTTT.

This clonotype was observed many times. The CDR3 here is CASKTAGGSNEQFF. The CDR3 DNA follows: TGTGCCAGCAAAACGGCGGGGGGGTCTAATGAGCAGTTCTTC. The chain recombines TRBV25-1 with TRBJ2-1; 9 nucleotides agree with TRBD2. There are 14 residues in the CDR3. J gave up 7 bases and V 7 bases, and 8 bases lay outside the gene matches. Germline CDR1 and CDR2: MGHDK and SYGVNS.

This clonotype was seen many times. J is TRBJ2-1 and V is TRBV25-1; perhaps TRBD2 as D (6 bases). The V end was cut by 3 bases, the J end by 7 bases, with 19 bases between. Germline CDR1 and CDR2: MGHDK and SYGVNS. This CDR3 spans 16 amino acids. The chain's CDR3 is CASSDRPPGVSNEQFF. CDR3 bases: TGTGCCAGCAGTGATCGTCCCCCGGGGGTTTCGAATGAGCAGTTCTTC.

There are many counts of this clonotype. The chain links TRBV9 to TRBJ1-3, with D hard to call. Germline lookup yields CDR1 SGDLS and CDR2 YYNGEE. V was cut by 4 bases and J by 4 bases, with 12 bases left in between. The CDR3 totals 14 residues. The CDR3 nucleotides read TGTGCCAGCAGCTCAACCCCCCCCGGAAACACCATATATTTT. It is translated as CASSSTPPGNTIYF. Full variable domain (rest looked up from reference TRBV9 and TRBJ1-3): DSGVTQTPKHLITATGQRVTLRCSPRSGDLSVYWYQQSLDQGLQFLIQYYNGEERAKGNILERFSAQQFPDLHSELNLSSLELGDSALYFCASSSTPPGNTIYFGEGSWLTVV.

The sample holds many counts of this clonotype. The rearrangement joins TRBV27 to TRBJ2-7; 7 bases match TRBD1. The J segment lost 1 base and the V segment lost 6 bases, leaving 6 bases of the junction unmatched. CDR1 and CDR2 from the germline V gene are MNHEY and SMNVEV (reference sequence). This CDR3 comprises 14 residues. The CDR3 loop is CASSLDRVSYEQYF. CDR3 in DNA: TGTGCCAGCAGCCTCGACAGGGTTTCCTACGAGCAGTACTTC.

At least ten counts were recorded for this clonotype. The chain combines TRBV21-1 with TRBJ1-2; the table names TRBD1, a call not compared with the DNA. TRBV21-1 is a pseudogene segment. The CDR3 totals 15 residues. The CDR3 DNA sequence: TGTGCCAGCAGCAAAGTCGACAGGGCCAACTATGGCTACACCTTC. It codes for CASSKVDRANYGYTF.

This clonotype showed up many times. V usage is TRBV5-1 and J usage is TRBJ1-4; TRBD1 aligns across 8 bases. The CDR3 consists of 17 residues. Germline V gene sequence: CDR1 SGHRS, CDR2 YFSETQ. With V trimmed by 0 bases and J by 5 bases, 9 bases remained unmatched. The CDR3 coding sequence is TGCGCCAGCAGCTTGGCCGGGACAGGAGGGGCAAATGAAAAACTGTTTTTT. This codes for CASSLAGTGGANEKLFF. The full variable domain, its missing parts supplied by reference TRBV5-1 and TRBJ1-4, is KAGVTQTPRYLIKTRGQQVTLSCSPISGHRSVSWYQQTPGQGLQFLFEYFSETQRNKGNFPGRFSGRQFSNSRSEMNVSTLELGDSALYLCASSLAGTGGANEKLFFGSGTQLSVL.

This clonotype was detected ten times or more. The rearrangement links TRBV5-1 to TRBJ1-6; a weak D match, TRBD1 (5 bases). V lost 1 base and J lost 3, with 11 bases in between. Germline V gene lookup returns CDR1 SGHRS and CDR2 YFSETQ. The CDR3 sequence is 16 residues long. The CDR3 region has the DNA TGCGCCAGCAGCTTGACGGATCAGGGCTATAATTCACCCCTCCACTTT. Its protein is CASSLTDQGYNSPLHF.

In this sample, this clonotype turned up many times. This sequence joins TRBV11-1 and TRBJ2-7; 7 bases line up with TRBD1. Germline V CDR1 and CDR2: SGHAT, FQDESV (reference sequence). V lost 5 bases to trimming and J lost 6 bases; unmatched junction nucleotides: 13. CDR3 length equals 15 residues. The CDR3 region is CASSRRKGADFEQYF. In DNA form, the CDR3 reads TGTGCCAGCAGCCGCAGGAAGGGGGCCGATTTCGAGCAGTACTTC.

This clonotype was observed at least ten times. This chain links TRBV7-2 with TRBJ1-3; the D is unclear. The CDR3 spans 14 residues. Germline V gives CDR1 SGHTA, CDR2 FQGNSA. V dropped 1 base and J dropped 3 bases, with 7 bases sitting between them. The CDR3 protein is CASSLVGFGNTIYF. In nucleotides, the CDR3 is TGTGCCAGCAGCTTAGTTGGTTTTGGAAACACCATATATTTT.

This clonotype came up many times. The chain couples TRBV5-1 to TRBJ1-2; 11 bases line up with TRBD1. The J segment lost 5 bases and the V segment lost 4 bases, leaving 7 bases of the junction unmatched. The germline CDR1 and CDR2 sequences are SGHRS and YFSETQ. There are 15 residues in the CDR3. In nucleotides, the CDR3 is TGCGCCAGCAGCCTGAGCGGACAGGGGGCATATGGCTACACCTTC. It translates to CASSLSGQGAYGYTF.

This clonotype was picked up many times. J is TRBJ1-1 and V is TRBV19; maybe TRBD1 (6 bases). Germline CDR1 and CDR2: LNHDA and SQIVND (reference sequence). V lost 9 bases to trimming and J lost 1 base, with 12 bases between them. The CDR3 sequence is 13 residues long. Here the CDR3 reads CASKTGQNTEAFF. The CDR3 DNA sequence: TGTGCCAGCAAGACGGGACAGAACACTGAAGCTTTCTTT.

This clonotype occurred many times. The rearrangement joins TRBV5-1 to TRBJ1-1; D gene unclear. V lost 7 bases and J lost 2, with 21 bases in between. CDR3 length: 16 amino acids. Germline lookup yields CDR1 SGHRS and CDR2 YFSETQ. In DNA, the CDR3 is TGCGCCAGCGCAACTTCTATCCAAGCGTTTAACACTGAAGCTTTCTTT. Translated: CASATSIQAFNTEAFF.

The sample holds many counts of this clonotype. The chain employs TRBV6-5 and TRBJ1-1; D is perhaps TRBD1 (5 bases). Germline V gives CDR1 MNHEY, CDR2 SVGAGI. Trimming removed 0 bases at V and 7 bases at J, with 12 bases between. The CDR3 has 14 amino acids. The CDR3 loop is CASSYSGGANEAFF. The DNA of the CDR3 is TGTGCCAGCAGTTACTCCGGAGGGGCGAATGAAGCTTTCTTT.

This clonotype has a count of ten or more. This chain uses TRBV27 with TRBJ2-2; D may correspond to TRBD1 or TRBD2 (5 bases each). CDR1 and CDR2 from the germline V gene are MNHEY and SMNVEV (reference sequence). The V end was cut by 3 bases, the J end by 7 bases, with 15 bases between. The CDR3 runs 15 residues. The CDR3 sequence is CASSFLTVGDGELFF. The CDR3 nucleotides read TGTGCCAGCAGTTTTCTGACAGTCGGGGACGGGGAGCTGTTTTTT.

This clonotype came up many times. V usage is TRBV20-1 and J usage is TRBJ2-3; TRBD2 aligns across 8 bases. The CDR3 loop spans 14 amino acids. The V segment lost 6 bases and the J segment 5 bases; nucleotides outside the gene matches: 10. Germline loops: CDR1 DFQATT, CDR2 SNEGSKA (reference sequence). The CDR3 nucleotides read TGCAGTGCGGCTCGGGGGGGCCTCGGAGATACGCAGTATTTT. The encoded protein is CSAARGGLGDTQYF.

In its sample, this clonotype was seen many times. This sequence joins TRBV6-4 and TRBJ2-2; a weak D match, TRBD1 (7 bases). Germline V gene data show CDR1 as MRHNA and CDR2 as SNTAGT. With 4 bases removed from V and 5 bases from J, the gap between germline ends came to 11 bases. The CDR3 contains 14 residues. In DNA, the CDR3 is TGTGCCAGCAGTGGACAGGGAGGAACCGGGGAGCTGTTTTTT. As protein: CASSGQGGTGELFF.

In its sample, this clonotype was seen many times. This chain joins TRBV20-1 and TRBJ2-2; D is possibly TRBD1 or TRBD2 (5 bases each). V lost 4 bases to trimming and J lost 0 bases, with 12 bases between them. The CDR3 totals 15 residues. Germline assignment: CDR1 DFQATT and CDR2 SNEGSKA (reference sequence). The CDR3 nucleotides are TGCAGTGCTACCCCGGGACCTACGAACACCGGGGAGCTGTTTTTT. Translated, it gives CSATPGPTNTGELFF.

This clonotype was seen at least ten times. V and J are TRBV7-8 and TRBJ2-5; D is uncertain. CDR3 length: 13 amino acids. Trimming stripped 5 bases from V and 5 bases from J, with 12 bases between. CDR1 and CDR2 from the germline V gene are SGHVS and FQNEAQ. CDR3 protein: CASSTRPGETQYF. The CDR3, as DNA: TGTGCCAGCAGCACTCGGCCCGGGGAGACCCAGTACTTC.

This clonotype has a count of ten or more. The chain couples TRBV6-1 to TRBJ1-1; D gene uncertain. Between the trimmed V and J ends, which lost 1 base and 2 bases, there was a span of 8 bases. CDR1 and CDR2 (germline): MNHNS, SASEGT. The CDR3 has 14 amino acids. As DNA, the CDR3 is TGTGCCAGCAGTGAAGGGTACAGCAACACTGAAGCTTTCTTT. It encodes CASSEGYSNTEAFF.

This clonotype was counted many times. The CDR3 sequence is CATSRLAGSQETQYF. The CDR3 nucleotides read TGTGCCACCAGCAGACTAGCGGGGAGCCAAGAGACCCAGTACTTC. The chain is built from TRBV24-1 and TRBJ2-5, with 11 bases matching TRBD2. The germline V gene has CDR1 KGHDR and CDR2 SFDVKD. The ends lost 7 bases at V and 1 base at J; junction bases unmatched: 4. CDR3 length: 15 amino acids.

The J gene is TRBJ2-1, the V gene TRBV9; TRBD2 matches 11 bases. This CDR3 contains 17 residues. Germline values: CDR1 SGDLS, CDR2 YYNGEE. Unmatched junction bases numbered 8, after V lost 0 bases and J lost 6 bases. In nucleotides, the CDR3 is TGTGCCAGCAGCGTAGGAAATAGCGGGGGGGTTTTCAATGAGCAGTTCTTC. It translates to CASSVGNSGGVFNEQFF.

In its sample, this clonotype was seen many times. The chain carries TRBV12-3 or TRBV12-4 and TRBJ1-5, with TRBD1 matching 10 bases. This CDR3 contains 16 residues. V trimming: 6 bases; J trimming: 5 bases; junction bases outside the gene matches: 10. The CDR3 nucleotides are TGTGCCAGCAGGACCCGGGACAGGGGAAGTCATCAGCCCCAGCATTTT. This sequence encodes CASRTRDRGSHQPQHF.